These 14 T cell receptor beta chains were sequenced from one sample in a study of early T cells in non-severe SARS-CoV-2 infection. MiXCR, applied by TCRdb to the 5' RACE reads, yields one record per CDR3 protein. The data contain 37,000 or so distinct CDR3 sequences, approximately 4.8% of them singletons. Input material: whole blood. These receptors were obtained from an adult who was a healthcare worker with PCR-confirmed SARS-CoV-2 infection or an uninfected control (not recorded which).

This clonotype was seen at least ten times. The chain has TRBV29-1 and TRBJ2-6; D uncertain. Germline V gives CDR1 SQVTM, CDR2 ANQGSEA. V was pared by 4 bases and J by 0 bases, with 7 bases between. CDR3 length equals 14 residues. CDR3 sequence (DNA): TGCAGCGTTGGGAGAGACTCTGGGGCCAACGTCCTGACTTTC. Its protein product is CSVGRDSGANVLTF.

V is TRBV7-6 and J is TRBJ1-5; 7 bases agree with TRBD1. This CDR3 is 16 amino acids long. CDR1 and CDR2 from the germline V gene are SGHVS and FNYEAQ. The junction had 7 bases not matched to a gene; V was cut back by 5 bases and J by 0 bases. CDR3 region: CASSPGTANSNQPQHF. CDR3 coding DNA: TGTGCCAGCAGCCCCGGGACAGCCAATAGCAATCAGCCCCAGCATTTT.

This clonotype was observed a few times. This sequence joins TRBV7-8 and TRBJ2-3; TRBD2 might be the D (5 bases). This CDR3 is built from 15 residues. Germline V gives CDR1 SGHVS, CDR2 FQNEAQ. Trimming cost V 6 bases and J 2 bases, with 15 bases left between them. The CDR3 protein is CASREKRINTDTQYF. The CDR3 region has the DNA TGTGCCAGCAGGGAAAAGCGGATCAACACAGATACGCAGTATTTT.

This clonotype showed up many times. The CDR3 region is CASSYVPGNTIYF. CDR3 in DNA: TGTGCCAGCAGTTACGTCCCGGGGAACACCATATATTTT. V is TRBV6-5 and J is TRBJ1-3; D gene ambiguous. Deletions cut 2 bases from V and 7 bases from J, with 9 bases between. The CDR3 spans 13 residues. Germline loops: CDR1 MNHEY, CDR2 SVGAGI.

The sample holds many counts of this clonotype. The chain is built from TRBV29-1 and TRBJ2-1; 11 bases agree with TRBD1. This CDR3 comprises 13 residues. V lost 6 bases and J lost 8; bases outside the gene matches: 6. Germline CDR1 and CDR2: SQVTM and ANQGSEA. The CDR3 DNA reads TGCAGCGTAGGACAGGGGGCGTACTATGAGCAGTTCTTC. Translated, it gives CSVGQGAYYEQFF.

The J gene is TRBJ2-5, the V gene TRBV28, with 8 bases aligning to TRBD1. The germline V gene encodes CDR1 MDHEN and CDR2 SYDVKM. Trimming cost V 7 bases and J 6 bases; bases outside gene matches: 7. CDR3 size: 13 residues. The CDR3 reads CASTPGGMKTQYF. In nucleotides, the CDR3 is TGTGCCAGCACCCCAGGGGGCATGAAGACCCAGTACTTC. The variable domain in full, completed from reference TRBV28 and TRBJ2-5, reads DVKVTQSSRYLVKRTGEKVFLECVQDMDHENMFWYRQDPGLGLRLIYFSYDVKMKEKGDIPEGYSVSREKKERFSLILESASTNQTSMYLCASTPGGMKTQYFGPGTRLLVL.

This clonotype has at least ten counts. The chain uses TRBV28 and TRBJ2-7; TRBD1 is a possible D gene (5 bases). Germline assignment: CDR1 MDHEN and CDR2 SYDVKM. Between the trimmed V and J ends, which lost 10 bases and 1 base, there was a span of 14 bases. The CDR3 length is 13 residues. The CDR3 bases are TGTGCCACGCGTAGGGGCCTATCCTACGAGCAGTACTTC. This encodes CATRRGLSYEQYF.

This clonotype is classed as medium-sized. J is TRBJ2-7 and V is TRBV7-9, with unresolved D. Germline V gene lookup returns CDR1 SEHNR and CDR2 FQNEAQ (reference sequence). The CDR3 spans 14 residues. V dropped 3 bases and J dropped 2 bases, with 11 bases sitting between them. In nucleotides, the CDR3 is TGTGCCAGCAGCTTGTCCGACGGAGCCTACGAGCAGTACTTC. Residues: CASSLSDGAYEQYF.

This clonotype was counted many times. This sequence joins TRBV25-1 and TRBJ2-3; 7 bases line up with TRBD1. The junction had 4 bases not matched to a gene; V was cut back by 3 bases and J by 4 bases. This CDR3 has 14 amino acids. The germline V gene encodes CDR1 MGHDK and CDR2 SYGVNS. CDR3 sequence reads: CASSEPGGPDTQYF. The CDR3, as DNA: TGTGCCAGCAGTGAGCCAGGGGGTCCAGATACGCAGTATTTT.

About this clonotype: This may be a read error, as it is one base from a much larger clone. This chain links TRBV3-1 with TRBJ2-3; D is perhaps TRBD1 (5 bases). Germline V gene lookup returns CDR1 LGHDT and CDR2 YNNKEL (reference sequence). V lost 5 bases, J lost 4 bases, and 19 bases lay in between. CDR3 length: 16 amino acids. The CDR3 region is CASSTTGSGLSDTQYF. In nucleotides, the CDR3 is TGTGCCAGCAGCACAACCGGGTCAGGGTTATCAGATACGCAGTATTTT.

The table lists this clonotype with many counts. As DNA, the CDR3 is TGTGCCAGCAGCGGAACAGGGGTGGATGGCTACACCTTC. Translation gives CASSGTGVDGYTF. This chain uses TRBV11-2 with TRBJ1-2; 7 bases fit TRBD1. This CDR3 contains 13 residues. V lost 5 bases, J lost 6 bases, and 6 bases stayed unmatched. Germline CDR1 reads SGHAT; CDR2 reads FQNNGV.

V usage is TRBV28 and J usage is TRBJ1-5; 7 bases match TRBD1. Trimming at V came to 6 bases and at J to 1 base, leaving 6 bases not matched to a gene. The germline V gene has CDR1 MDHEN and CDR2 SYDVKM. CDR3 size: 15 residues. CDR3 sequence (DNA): TGTGCCAGCAGCACCGGCAGGGGGAGCAATCAGCCCCAGCATTTT. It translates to CASSTGRGSNQPQHF.

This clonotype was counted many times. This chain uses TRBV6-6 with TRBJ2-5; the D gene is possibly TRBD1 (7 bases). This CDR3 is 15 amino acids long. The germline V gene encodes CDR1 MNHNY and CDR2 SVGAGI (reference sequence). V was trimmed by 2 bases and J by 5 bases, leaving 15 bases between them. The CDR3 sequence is CASSYGGGIDETQYF. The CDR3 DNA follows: TGTGCCAGCAGTTACGGAGGGGGCATCGACGAGACCCAGTACTTC.

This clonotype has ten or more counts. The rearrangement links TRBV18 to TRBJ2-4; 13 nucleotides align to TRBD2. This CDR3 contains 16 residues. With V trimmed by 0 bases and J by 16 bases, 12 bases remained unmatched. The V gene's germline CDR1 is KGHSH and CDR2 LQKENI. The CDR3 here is CASSPPSGTSGKVFYF. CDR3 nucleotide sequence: TGTGCCAGCTCACCACCATCGGGGACTAGCGGGAAGGTTTTTTACTTC.